This TCR beta chain was captured by sequencing in a study of cytomegalovirus exposure and HLA in healthy donors (dated by TCRdb to about 2017). Looking at the study overall: The roughly 670 repertoires of the first cohort and the approximately 110 validation repertoires were produced on the same platform, according to a later analysis. The study aimed to test whether cataloging public T cell receptors could reveal signatures of past pathogen exposure. To predict cytomegalovirus infection status, the study combined high-throughput TCR immunosequencing, statistical association of individual TCRs with disease status, and machine learning. Along with the approximately 650-subject first cohort, a separate validation cohort of around 110 different subjects was used.

Library preparation used the immunoSEQ multiplex PCR assay. In the original analysis: To diagnose cytomegalovirus status from the catalog of TCR beta chain sequences, a statistical classification framework was built. Not all clones reach the TCRdb copy of this immuneACCESS table, which keeps in-frame sequences only. Checked studies attribute under half of the gap to unresolved V genes and leave the rest unexplained. The DNA gave D and trimming, while V, J and clone size come from that table. Within this sample are over 150,000 clones, with less than 95% of them counted one time only. The ten largest account for 3% to 3.5% of the sample. Concerning this clone: Its antigen is not yet known. The input lacks base qualities; no much larger clone sits a single base away.

The paper as a whole reports these results and caveats: Of the cluster scores, roughly 95% were above 0 in a later analysis, which found that TCRs clustered in the first cohort also tended to co-occur in the 120 validation repertoires. The authors suggested that the approach could potentially be extended to other disease states and immunological phenotypes. In the study, 150 to 200 TCR beta chains were listed as associated with cytomegalovirus. While some public TCRs were present in many individuals, most TCR sequences turned up only very rarely across donors. A later analysis had no HLA typing for the validation cohort, so co-occurrence there was scored across all 110 or so repertoires. In vitro tests confirmed that three of the cytomegalovirus-associated TCR beta chains recognize cytomegalovirus antigens. The classifier was reported to diagnose cytomegalovirus status with high specificity and sensitivity in both the original cohort and the validation cohort.

Donors formed part of the validation cohort, which comprised 120 subjects and was distinct from the first cohort of under 800 subjects. The CDR3, from cysteine to phenylalanine, totals 13 residues. The entry retains the CDR3 DNA only, 39 bases that are in frame from base 1. In the germline V gene, CDR1 corresponds to SGHRS and CDR2 to YFSETQ. V is pared back by 5 bases and J by 3 bases, with 11 bases lying between the germline termini. Sequencing used PBMCs. Recombination linked TRBV5-1 to TRBJ1-1; a weak D assignment points to TRBD1 (5 bases agree). The TCR comes from a woman aged 18-29 years in good health and CMV-seropositive. The encoded CDR3 is CASRQETYTEAFF. The DNA sequence follows: TGCGCCAGCAGACAGGAGACTTACACTGAAGCTTTCTTT.